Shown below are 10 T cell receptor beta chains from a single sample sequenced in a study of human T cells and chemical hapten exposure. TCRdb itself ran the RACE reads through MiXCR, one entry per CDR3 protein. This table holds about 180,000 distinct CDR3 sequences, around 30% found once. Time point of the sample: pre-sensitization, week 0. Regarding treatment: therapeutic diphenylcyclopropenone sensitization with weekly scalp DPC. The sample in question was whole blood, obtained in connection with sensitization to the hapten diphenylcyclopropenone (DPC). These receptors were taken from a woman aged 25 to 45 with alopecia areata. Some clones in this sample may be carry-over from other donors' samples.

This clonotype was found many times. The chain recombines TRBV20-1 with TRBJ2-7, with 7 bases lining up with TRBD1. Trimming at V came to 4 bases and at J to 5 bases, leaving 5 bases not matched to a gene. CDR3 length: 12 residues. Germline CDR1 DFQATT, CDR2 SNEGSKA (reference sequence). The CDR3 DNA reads TGCAGTGCTAAGGGACAGTATCACGAGCAGTACTTC. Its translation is CSAKGQYHEQYF.

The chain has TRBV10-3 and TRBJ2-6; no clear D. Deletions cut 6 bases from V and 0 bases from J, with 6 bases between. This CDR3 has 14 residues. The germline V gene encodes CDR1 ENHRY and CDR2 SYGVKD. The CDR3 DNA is TGTGCCATCAGCCTAGACTCTGGGGCCAACGTCCTGACTTTC. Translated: CAISLDSGANVLTF.

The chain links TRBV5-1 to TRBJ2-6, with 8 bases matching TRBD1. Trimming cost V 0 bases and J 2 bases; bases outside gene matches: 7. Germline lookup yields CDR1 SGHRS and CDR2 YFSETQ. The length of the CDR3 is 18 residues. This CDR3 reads CASSLEGLQGAGANVLTF. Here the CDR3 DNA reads TGCGCCAGCAGCTTGGAGGGGCTACAGGGGGCTGGGGCCAACGTCCTGACTTTC.

The CDR3 here is CASSPQGQEGEQYF. The CDR3 nucleotides are TGTGCCAGCAGCCCTCAAGGCCAGGAGGGCGAGCAGTACTTC. The gene calls are TRBV11-2 and TRBJ2-7; tentatively, D is TRBD2 (6 bases). Germline assignment: CDR1 SGHAT and CDR2 FQNNGV. With 5 bases removed from V and 6 bases from J, the gap between germline ends came to 17 bases. This CDR3 is built from 14 residues.

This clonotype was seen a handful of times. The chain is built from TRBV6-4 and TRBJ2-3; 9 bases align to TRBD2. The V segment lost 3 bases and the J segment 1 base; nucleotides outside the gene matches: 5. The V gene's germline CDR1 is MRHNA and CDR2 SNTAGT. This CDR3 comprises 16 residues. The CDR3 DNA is TGTGCCAGCAGTGAACGGGCTAGCGGGGGCACAGATACGCAGTATTTT. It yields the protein CASSERASGGTDTQYF.

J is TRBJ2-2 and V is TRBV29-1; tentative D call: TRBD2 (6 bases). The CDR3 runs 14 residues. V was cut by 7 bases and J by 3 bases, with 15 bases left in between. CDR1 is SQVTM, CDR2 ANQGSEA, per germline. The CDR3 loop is CSGRLGRDTGELFF. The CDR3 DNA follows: TGCAGCGGGCGACTAGGCCGAGACACCGGGGAGCTGTTTTTT.

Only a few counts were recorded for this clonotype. DNA of the CDR3: TGTGCCAGCAGTTATAGCCGCCTAATGAACACTGAAGCTTTCTTT. Translation: CASSYSRLMNTEAFF. The chain carries TRBV6-5 and TRBJ1-1; no clear D gene. Germline V gene data show CDR1 as MNHEY and CDR2 as SVGAGI. V lost 3 bases to trimming and J lost 0 bases, with 11 bases between them. This CDR3 has 15 residues.

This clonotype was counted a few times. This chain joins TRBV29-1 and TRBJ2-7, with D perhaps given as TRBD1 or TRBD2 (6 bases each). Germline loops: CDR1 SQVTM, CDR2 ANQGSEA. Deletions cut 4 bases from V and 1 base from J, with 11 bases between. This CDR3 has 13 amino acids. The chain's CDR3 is CSVGGGYSYEQYF. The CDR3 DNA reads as TGCAGCGTTGGAGGGGGGTATTCCTACGAGCAGTACTTC.

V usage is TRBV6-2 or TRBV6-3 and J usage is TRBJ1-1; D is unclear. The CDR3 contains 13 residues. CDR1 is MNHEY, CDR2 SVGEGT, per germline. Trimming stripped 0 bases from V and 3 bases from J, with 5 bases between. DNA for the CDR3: TGTGCCAGCAGTTACTCATGGGACACTGAAGCTTTCTTT. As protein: CASSYSWDTEAFF.

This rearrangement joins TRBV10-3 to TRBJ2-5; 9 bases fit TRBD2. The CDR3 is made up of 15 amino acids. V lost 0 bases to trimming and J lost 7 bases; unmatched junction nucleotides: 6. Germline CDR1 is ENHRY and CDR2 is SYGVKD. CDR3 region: CAISESGLAGGTQYF. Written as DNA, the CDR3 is TGTGCCATCAGTGAGTCGGGACTAGCTGGGGGGACCCAGTACTTC.